This entry describes one TCR beta chain. What it binds is unknown. The donors gave bone marrow, and they were healthy. It was with 60 Vbeta and 13 Jbeta primers that the PCR ran. Sequenced by immunoSEQ multiplex PCR; TCRdb stores in-frame clones only, minus some. The sample shows about 110,000 clones, 65% to 85% of them seen only once. This specimen belongs to a study of cytomegalovirus exposure and HLA in healthy donors. The wider study: Unique TCRs from HLA-typed donors, 70 million to 100 million of them, were held in an early data release.

CDR1 SGHVS and CDR2 FNYEAQ come from the germline V gene. The CDR3 extends over 11 amino acids. V lost 5 bases and J 4 bases, leaving 5 bases between the germline ends. Regarding the study as a whole: Several V segments, TRBV6-2 and TRBV6-3 among them, could not be told apart and were dropped.

This sequence was found in a man younger than 35 in good health and CMV-seronegative. The rearrangement links TRBV7-6 to TRBJ2-5; D not certain. What was sequenced was PBMCs. Here the CDR3 reads CASSTGETQYF. The CDR3 nucleotides read TGTGCCAGCAGCACGGGAGAGACCCAGTACTTC.